This TCR beta chain was sequenced during a study of blood T cell repertoires in COVID-19. Study context: The United States, Italy and Spain were the sources of the acute and convalescent COVID-19 samples. Nucleic acid was either cDNA or gDNA, and it came from T cells, B-cell-depleted T cells, or PBMCs.

Some clones are missing from TCRdb's copy, which holds only in-frame ones; the method was immunoSEQ multiplex PCR. Among 72,000 or so clones, less than 85% were seen once, and the ten largest hold about 16%. This CDR3 region has 19 residues. V lost 0 bases and J lost 2; bases outside the gene matches: 8. The germline gives CDR1 ENHRY, CDR2 SYGVKD. The chain links TRBV10-3 to TRBJ2-2; 11 bases fit TRBD1. This clonotype was sampled from a man older than 75 with active COVID-19. The material sequenced was peripheral blood. CDR3 in amino acids: CAISESSGTGGRNTGELFF. As DNA, the CDR3 is TGTGCCATCAGTGAGTCCTCGGGGACAGGGGGGCGAAACACCGGGGAGCTGTTTTTT.